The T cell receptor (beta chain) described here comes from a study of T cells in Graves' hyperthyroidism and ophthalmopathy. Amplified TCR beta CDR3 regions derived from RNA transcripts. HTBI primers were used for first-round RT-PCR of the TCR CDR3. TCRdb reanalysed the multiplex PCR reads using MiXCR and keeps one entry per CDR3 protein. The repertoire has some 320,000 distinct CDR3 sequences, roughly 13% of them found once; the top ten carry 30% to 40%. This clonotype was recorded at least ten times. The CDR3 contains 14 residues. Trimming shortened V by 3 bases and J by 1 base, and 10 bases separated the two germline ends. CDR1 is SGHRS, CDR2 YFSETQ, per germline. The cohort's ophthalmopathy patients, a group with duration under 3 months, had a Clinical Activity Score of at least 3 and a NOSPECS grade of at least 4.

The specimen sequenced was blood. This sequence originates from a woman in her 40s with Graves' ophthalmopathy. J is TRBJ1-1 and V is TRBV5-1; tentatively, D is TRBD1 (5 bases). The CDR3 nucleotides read TGCGCCAGCAGCTCCGCGGGGGGGAACACTGAAGCTTTCTTT. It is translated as CASSSAGGNTEAFF.